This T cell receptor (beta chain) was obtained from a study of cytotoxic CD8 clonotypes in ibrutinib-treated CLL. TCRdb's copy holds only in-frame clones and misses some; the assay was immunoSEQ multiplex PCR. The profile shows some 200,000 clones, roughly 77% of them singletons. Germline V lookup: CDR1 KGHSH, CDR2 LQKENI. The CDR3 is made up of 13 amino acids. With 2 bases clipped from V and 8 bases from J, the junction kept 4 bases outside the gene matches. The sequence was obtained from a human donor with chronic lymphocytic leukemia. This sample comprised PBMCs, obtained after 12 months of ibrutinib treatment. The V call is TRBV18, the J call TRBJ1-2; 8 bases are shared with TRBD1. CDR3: CASSPGTGNGYTF. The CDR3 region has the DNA TGTGCCAGCTCACCAGGGACAGGAAACGGCTACACCTTC.